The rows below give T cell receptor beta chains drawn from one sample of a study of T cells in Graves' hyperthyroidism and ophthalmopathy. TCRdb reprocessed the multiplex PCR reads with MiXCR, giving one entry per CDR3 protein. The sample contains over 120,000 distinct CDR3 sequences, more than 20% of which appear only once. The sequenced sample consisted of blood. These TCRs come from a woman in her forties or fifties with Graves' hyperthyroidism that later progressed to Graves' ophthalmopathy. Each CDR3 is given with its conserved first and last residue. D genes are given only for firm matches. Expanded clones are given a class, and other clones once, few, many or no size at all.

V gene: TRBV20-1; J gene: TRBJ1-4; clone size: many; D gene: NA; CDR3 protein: CSARRGAGEKLFF; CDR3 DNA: TGCAGTGCTCGACGGGGGGCCGGTGAAAAACTGTTTTTT
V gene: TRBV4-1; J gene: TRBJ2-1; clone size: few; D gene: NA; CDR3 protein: CASSQVANNEQFF; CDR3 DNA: TGCGCCAGCAGCCAAGTGGCAAACAATGAGCAGTTCTTC
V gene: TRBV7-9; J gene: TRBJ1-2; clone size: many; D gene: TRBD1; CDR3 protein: CASSLDRGHNGYTF; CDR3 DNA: TGTGCCAGCAGCTTAGACAGGGGGCATAATGGCTACACCTTC
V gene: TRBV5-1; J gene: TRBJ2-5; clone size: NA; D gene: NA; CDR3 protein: CASSTSGNRETQYF; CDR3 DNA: TGCGCCAGCAGCACGTCGGGTAACAGGGAGACCCAGTACTTC
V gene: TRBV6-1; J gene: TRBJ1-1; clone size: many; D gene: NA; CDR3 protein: CASSFKEHNEAFF; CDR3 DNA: TGTGCCAGCAGCTTCAAGGAACATAATGAAGCTTTCTTT
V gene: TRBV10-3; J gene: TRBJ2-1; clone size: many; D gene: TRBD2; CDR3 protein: CAISQSSGSSYNEQFF; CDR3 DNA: TGTGCCATCAGTCAGAGCAGCGGGAGCTCCTACAATGAGCAGTTCTTC
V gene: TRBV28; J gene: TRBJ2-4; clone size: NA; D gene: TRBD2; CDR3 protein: CASRTSGGAKNIQYF; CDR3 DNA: TGTGCCAGCAGGACTAGCGGGGGAGCCAAAAACATTCAGTACTTC
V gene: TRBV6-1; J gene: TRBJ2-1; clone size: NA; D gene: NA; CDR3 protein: CASDGEYNEQFF; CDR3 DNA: TGTGCCAGCGACGGAGAATACAATGAGCAGTTCTTC
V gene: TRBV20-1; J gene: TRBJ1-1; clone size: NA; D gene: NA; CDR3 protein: CSASGFGYTEAFF; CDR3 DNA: TGCAGTGCTAGTGGGTTCGGGTACACTGAAGCTTTCTTT
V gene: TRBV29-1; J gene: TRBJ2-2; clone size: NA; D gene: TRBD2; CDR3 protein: CSVGLAGGGAGELFF; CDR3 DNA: TGCAGCGTTGGACTAGCGGGAGGTGGGGCCGGGGAGCTGTTTTTT
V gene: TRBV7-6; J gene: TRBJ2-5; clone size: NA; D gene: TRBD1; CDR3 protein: CASSPTGQAQETQYF; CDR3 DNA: TGTGCCAGCAGCCCTACCGGACAGGCACAAGAGACCCAGTACTTC
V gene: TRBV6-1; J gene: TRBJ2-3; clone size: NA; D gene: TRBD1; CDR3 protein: CASRTGSTDTQYF; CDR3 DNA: TGTGCCAGCAGGACAGGGAGCACAGATACGCAGTATTTT
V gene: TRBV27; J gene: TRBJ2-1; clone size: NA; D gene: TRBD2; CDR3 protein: CASSPLKTSGDYNEQFF; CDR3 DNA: TGTGCCAGCAGTCCACTCAAGACTAGCGGGGACTACAATGAGCAGTTCTTC
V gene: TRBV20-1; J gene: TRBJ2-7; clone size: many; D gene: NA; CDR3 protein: CSARGQVDYGQYF; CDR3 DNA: TGCAGTGCTAGAGGACAGGTGGACTATGGGCAGTACTTC
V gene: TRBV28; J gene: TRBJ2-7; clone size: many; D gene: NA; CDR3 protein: CASSLGRNYEQYF; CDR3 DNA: TGTGCCAGCAGTTTGGGACGGAACTACGAGCAGTACTTC
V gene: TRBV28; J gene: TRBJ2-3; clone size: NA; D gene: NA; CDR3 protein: CASSLWGEYTDTQYF; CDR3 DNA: TGTGCCAGCAGTTTATGGGGGGAATACACAGATACGCAGTATTTT
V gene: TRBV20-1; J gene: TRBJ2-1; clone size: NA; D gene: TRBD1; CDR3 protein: CSAPDRGNNEQFF; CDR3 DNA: TGCAGTGCTCCCGACAGGGGGAACAATGAGCAGTTCTTC
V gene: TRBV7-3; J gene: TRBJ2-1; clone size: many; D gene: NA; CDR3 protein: CASSVGPTNEQFF; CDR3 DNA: TGTGCCAGCAGCGTCGGACCGACAAATGAGCAGTTCTTC
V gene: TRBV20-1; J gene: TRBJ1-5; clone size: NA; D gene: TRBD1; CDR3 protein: CSASSNTGVGQPQHF; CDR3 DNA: TGCAGTGCTAGCTCTAATACAGGGGTTGGTCAGCCCCAGCATTTT
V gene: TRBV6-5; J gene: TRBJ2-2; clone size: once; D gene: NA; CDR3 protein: CASIYGTRLTGELFF; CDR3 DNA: TGTGCCAGCATTTACGGGACAAGGCTAACCGGGGAGCTGTTTTTT
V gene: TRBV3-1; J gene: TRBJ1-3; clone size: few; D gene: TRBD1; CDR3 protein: CASSQGTGAGNTIYF; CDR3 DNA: TGTGCCAGCAGCCAAGGGACAGGGGCTGGAAACACCATATATTTT
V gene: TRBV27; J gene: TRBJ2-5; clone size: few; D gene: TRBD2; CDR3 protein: CASSRGGRGEETQYF; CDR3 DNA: TGTGCCAGCAGTCGGGGCGGGAGGGGGGAAGAGACCCAGTACTTC
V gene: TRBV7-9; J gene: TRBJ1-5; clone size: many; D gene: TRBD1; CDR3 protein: CASSRGLTGYNQPQHF; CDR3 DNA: TGTGCCAGCAGCCGAGGATTGACAGGGTACAATCAGCCCCAGCATTTT
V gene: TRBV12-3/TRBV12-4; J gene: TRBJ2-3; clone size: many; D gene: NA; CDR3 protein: CASSLKGTRTDTQYF; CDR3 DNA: TGTGCCAGCAGTTTGAAGGGTACGCGCACAGATACGCAGTATTTT
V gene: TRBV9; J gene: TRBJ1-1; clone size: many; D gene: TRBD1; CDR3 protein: CASSAEGGGNTEAFF; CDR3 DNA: TGTGCCAGCAGCGCCGAGGGAGGGGGCAACACTGAAGCTTTCTTT
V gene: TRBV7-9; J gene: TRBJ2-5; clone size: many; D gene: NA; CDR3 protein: CASSLVSPGLQYF; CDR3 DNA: TGTGCCAGCAGCTTAGTTTCCCCAGGGTTACAGTACTTC
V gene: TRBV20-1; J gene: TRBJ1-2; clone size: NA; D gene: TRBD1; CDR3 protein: CSAHSEGQGPYGYTF; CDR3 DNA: TGCAGTGCTCACTCCGAAGGACAGGGCCCCTATGGCTACACCTTC
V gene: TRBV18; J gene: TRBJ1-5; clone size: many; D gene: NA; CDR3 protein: CASSRKTGYSNQPQHF; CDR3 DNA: TGTGCCAGCTCGAGAAAGACCGGGTATAGCAATCAGCCCCAGCATTTT
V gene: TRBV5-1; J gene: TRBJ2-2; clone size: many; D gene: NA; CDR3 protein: CASSLNAGNTGELFF; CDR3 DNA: TGCGCCAGCAGCTTGAATGCAGGGAACACCGGGGAGCTGTTTTTT
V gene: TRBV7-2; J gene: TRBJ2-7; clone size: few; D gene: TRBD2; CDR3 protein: CASSLKRGAGYEQYF; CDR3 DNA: TGTGCCAGCAGCCTGAAGCGGGGAGCGGGATACGAGCAGTACTTC
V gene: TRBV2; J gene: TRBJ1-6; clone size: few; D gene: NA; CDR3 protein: CASSEAAGARSPLHF; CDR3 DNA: TGTGCCAGCAGTGAAGCGGCAGGGGCTCGTTCACCCCTCCACTTT
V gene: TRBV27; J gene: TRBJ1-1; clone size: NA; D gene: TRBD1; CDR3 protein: CASSPQGSLEAFF; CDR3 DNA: TGTGCCAGCAGTCCACAGGGGTCCCTTGAAGCTTTCTTT